Following are 15 T cell receptor beta chains from one sample sequenced in a study of radiation and T cells in renal cell carcinoma. The data were produced by immunoSEQ multiplex PCR, yet TCRdb's version contains in-frame clones alone and is incomplete. Among fewer than 85,000 clones listed, approximately 90% were seen once. Regarding time point: blood 4 weeks post-SBRT, at nephrectomy. Regarding treatment: 15 Gy SBRT to primary tumor, nephrectomy 4 weeks later. The sample consisted of blood, taken from a patient whose treatment included radiotherapy and nephrectomy. These receptors all stem from a woman in her seventies with renal cell carcinoma.

In DNA form, the CDR3 reads TGTGCCAGCAGTAGGGACGGCTTCCAAGAGACCCAGTACTTC. It codes for CASSRDGFQETQYF. V gene TRBV7-2 combines with J gene TRBJ2-5; D is possibly TRBD1 or TRBD2 (5 bases each). Germline values: CDR1 SGHTA, CDR2 FQGNSA. The ends were cut back, 6 bases at V and 1 base at J, with 12 bases in the middle. The CDR3 runs to 14 residues.

The CDR3 here is CASSLSLLAGNTEAFF. The CDR3 DNA follows: TGTGCCAGCAGCTTATCCCTCCTAGCCGGTAACACTGAAGCTTTCTTT. The chain couples TRBV5-6 to TRBJ1-1; D unclear. The length of the CDR3 is 16 residues. V was clipped by 2 bases and J by 2 bases, with 16 bases between them. Germline V gene lookup returns CDR1 SGHDT and CDR2 YYEEEE.

The count of this clone is one. The chain joins TRBV7-9 to TRBJ1-2; the D is unclear. Trimming pared 0 bases from V and 6 bases from J, leaving 5 bases between. Germline lookup yields CDR1 SEHNR and CDR2 FQNEAQ (reference sequence). The CDR3 sequence is 12 residues long. The chain's CDR3 is CASSLASHGYTF. For the CDR3, the DNA is TGTGCCAGCAGCTTAGCCAGCCATGGCTACACCTTC.

This rearrangement joins TRBV7-9 to TRBJ2-3; D ambiguous. This CDR3 contains 13 residues. Looked up from germline, CDR1 is SEHNR and CDR2 is FQNEAQ (reference sequence). V lost 1 base to trimming and J lost 11 bases, with 13 bases between them. CDR3 sequence (DNA): TGTGCCAGCAGCTTAGGGGCCGGTGAAGGGCAGTATTTT. Its protein is CASSLGAGEGQYF.

The chain has TRBV11-3 and TRBJ1-6; no clear D. CDR1 SGHNT and CDR2 YENEEA come from the germline V gene. The V and J ends lost 0 bases and 6 bases respectively, with 9 bases between them. The CDR3 has 15 residues. The CDR3 loop is CASSLETRANSPLHF. CDR3 bases: TGTGCCAGCAGCTTAGAGACCCGGGCTAATTCACCCCTCCACTTT.

This chain uses TRBV11-2 with TRBJ2-7, with 8 nucleotides matching TRBD2. Per the germline V gene, CDR1 is SGHAT and CDR2 is FQNNGV. Losses at the gene ends were 5 bases for V and 5 bases for J; bases not matched to a gene: 8. The CDR3 totals 14 residues. This CDR3 is CASSRGGAGNEQYF. In nucleotides, the CDR3 is TGTGCCAGCAGCCGGGGGGGGGCCGGTAACGAGCAGTACTTC. The variable domain in full, completed from reference TRBV11-2 and TRBJ2-7, reads EAGVAQSPRYKIIEKRQSVAFWCNPISGHATLYWYQQILGQGPKLLIQFQNNGVVDDSQLPKDRFSAERLKGVDSTLKIQPAKLEDSAVYLCASSRGGAGNEQYFGPGTRLTVT.

The rearrangement uses TRBV6-1 and TRBJ1-2, with D possibly matching TRBD1 (5 bases). This CDR3 region has 13 residues. Trimming pared 6 bases from V and 8 bases from J, leaving 16 bases between. Germline CDR1 is MNHNS and CDR2 is SASEGT. CDR3 amino acids: CASSGDLLGGYTF. In DNA, the CDR3 is TGTGCCAGCAGCGGGGACCTTCTTGGGGGCTACACCTTC.

V and J are TRBV4-2 and TRBJ1-2; the D is unclear. Germline-derived CDR1 and CDR2 are LGHNA and YNFKEQ. The CDR3 sequence is 12 residues long. The ends were cut back, 1 base at V and 1 base at J, with 1 base in the middle. The CDR3 here is CASSQGNYGYTF. The CDR3 coding sequence is TGTGCCAGCAGCCAAGGTAACTATGGCTACACCTTC.

J is TRBJ2-5 and V is TRBV16, with 7 bases identical to TRBD2. The CDR3 sequence is 14 residues long. Trimming took 0 bases from V and 5 from J; bases not matched to a gene: 3. Germline-derived CDR1 and CDR2 are KGHSY and FQNENV. CDR3 sequence reads: CASSQSLAVETQYF. The CDR3 bases are TGTGCCAGCAGCCAATCCCTAGCGGTGGAGACCCAGTACTTC.

This sequence joins TRBV6-1 and TRBJ2-1; D possibly matches TRBD1 or TRBD2 (6 bases each). Germline CDR1 reads MNHNS; CDR2 reads SASEGT. The CDR3 is 15 residues long. Trimming removed 4 bases from V and 5 bases from J, with 15 bases in between. The DNA for the CDR3 is TGTGCCAGCAGTGGTAGACTAGGGACAAACAATGAGCAGTTCTTC. Translated: CASSGRLGTNNEQFF.

The chain recombines TRBV7-2 with TRBJ2-7; 7 nucleotides align to TRBD2. Germline values: CDR1 SGHTA, CDR2 FQGNSA. This CDR3 is built from 14 residues. Trimming removed 7 bases from V and 0 bases from J; junction bases left unmatched: 6. CDR3 sequence (DNA): TGTGCCAGCACCTTGGTAGCGGGCTCCTACGAGCAGTACTTC. It codes for CASTLVAGSYEQYF.

The CDR3 coding sequence is TGCGCCAGCAGCTTTGTGGGACAGGGTGTATATAGTGAAGCTTTCTTT. It codes for CASSFVGQGVYSEAFF. The chain recombines TRBV5-1 with TRBJ1-1; 9 bases map to TRBD1. The CDR3 is made up of 16 amino acids. The V segment lost 2 bases and the J segment 7 bases; nucleotides outside the gene matches: 12. Germline-derived CDR1 and CDR2 are SGHRS and YFSETQ.

This clone was observed a handful of times. This chain connects TRBV6-5 to TRBJ2-1; D perhaps matches TRBD2 (6 bases). CDR1 and CDR2 from the germline V gene are MNHEY and SVGAGI. Trimming took off 6 bases at V and 0 bases at J, with 12 bases between the two ends. The CDR3 consists of 15 residues. The CDR3 DNA sequence: TGTGCCAGCAGACAGGCGGGGAGCTCCTACAATGAGCAGTTCTTC. The encoded protein is CASRQAGSSYNEQFF.

The chain couples TRBV4-1 to TRBJ2-1; TRBD2 is a possible D gene (6 bases). The CDR3 sequence is 15 residues long. Trimming took off 0 bases at V and 10 bases at J, with 16 bases between the two ends. CDR1 and CDR2 (germline): MGHRA, YSYEKL. CDR3 region: CASSQDVAGPPEQFF. The CDR3 DNA reads TGCGCCAGCAGCCAAGATGTTGCGGGGCCTCCCGAGCAGTTCTTC.

The chain joins TRBV28 to TRBJ2-3; 9 bases line up with TRBD1. This CDR3 has 16 amino acids. With V trimmed by 4 bases and J by 4 bases, 9 bases remained unmatched. Germline CDR1 and CDR2: MDHEN and SYDVKM. CDR3: CASSSPRDREADTQYF. The CDR3 coding sequence is TGTGCCAGCAGTTCCCCACGGGACAGGGAGGCAGATACGCAGTATTTT.